A selection of T cell receptor beta chains follows, all from one sample in a study of T-cell memory formation after mild COVID-19. Each CDR3 protein is one row after TCRdb ran MiXCR on the 5' RACE reads. The table has about 560,000 distinct CDR3 sequences, 20% to 25% seen once; the top ten hold approximately 8.4%. Sequenced input: PBMCs or a T cell subset sorted from them (not recorded which). The receptors were sampled from an adult woman who had mild COVID-19 (a few samples of this study predate the infection). Cell type and time point are not known. Each CDR3 is given with its conserved first and last residue. Each record gives: CDR3 protein, CDR3 DNA, V gene, D gene, J gene, clone size. A D gene is named only where the DNA matches it firmly. Clone size is stated in some rows and not others, as once, few, many or a class when expanded.

CDR3: CASRRASAGVGYGYTF
DNA: TGTGCCAGTAGACGGGCGTCCGCAGGGGTGGGCTATGGCTACACCTTC
V: TRBV19
D: NA
J: TRBJ1-2
size: NA

CDR3: CSAGTGAGMNTEAFF
DNA: TGCAGTGCAGGGACAGGGGCTGGGATGAACACTGAAGCTTTCTTT
V: TRBV20-1
D: TRBD1
J: TRBJ1-1
size: NA

CDR3: CASSLAGAVAYEQYF
DNA: TGTGCCAGCAGTTTAGCGGGAGCGGTGGCCTACGAGCAGTACTTC
V: TRBV12-3/TRBV12-4
D: NA
J: TRBJ2-7
size: few

CDR3: CASRPPGHSYEQYF
DNA: TGTGCCAGCAGGCCCCCGGGACACTCCTACGAGCAGTACTTC
V: TRBV6-5
D: NA
J: TRBJ2-7
size: NA

CDR3: CASSSWTENYGYTF
DNA: TGTGCCAGCAGCTCCTGGACAGAAAACTATGGCTACACCTTC
V: TRBV7-2
D: NA
J: TRBJ1-2
size: NA

CDR3: CASSGSGTSSYEQYF
DNA: TGCGCCAGCAGCGGGTCCGGGACTAGCTCCTACGAGCAGTACTTC
V: TRBV5-1
D: TRBD2
J: TRBJ2-7
size: many

CDR3: CASSLVRQYGYTF
DNA: TGTGCCAGCAGCTTAGTTCGACAGTATGGCTACACCTTC
V: TRBV7-8
D: NA
J: TRBJ1-2
size: NA

CDR3: CASRADRVIGDTQYF
DNA: TGTGCCAGCAGAGCCGACAGGGTTATTGGAGATACGCAGTATTTT
V: TRBV5-5
D: TRBD1
J: TRBJ2-3
size: NA

CDR3: CASICPGSRQVDTQYF
DNA: TGCGCCAGCATTTGCCCGGGGTCCCGTCAGGTGGATACGCAGTATTTT
V: TRBV23-1
D: NA
J: TRBJ2-3
size: NA

CDR3: CASSPSRGLNHYEQYF
DNA: TGTGCCAGCAGTCCTTCCAGGGGACTAAACCACTACGAGCAGTACTTC
V: TRBV6-5
D: NA
J: TRBJ2-7
size: few

CDR3: CATSDSGADTQYF
DNA: TGTGCCACCAGTGATTCTGGGGCGGATACGCAGTATTTT
V: TRBV24-1
D: NA
J: TRBJ2-3
size: NA

CDR3: CASKPNGGVTEYNEQFF
DNA: TGTGCCAGCAAACCTAATGGGGGGGTTACTGAGTACAATGAGCAGTTCTTC
V: TRBV25-1
D: TRBD2
J: TRBJ2-1
size: NA

CDR3: CASSYPQETQYF
DNA: TGTGCCAGCAGTTACCCCCAAGAGACCCAGTACTTC
V: TRBV6-2/TRBV6-3
D: NA
J: TRBJ2-5
size: NA

CDR3: CASSQDLSGGAVEQFF
DNA: TGTGCCAGCAGCCAAGATTTAAGCGGGGGGGCGGTTGAGCAGTTCTTC
V: TRBV4-2
D: TRBD2
J: TRBJ2-1
size: few

CDR3: CASRGRGGQPQHF
DNA: TGTGCCAGCAGGGGGAGAGGGGGTCAGCCCCAGCATTTT
V: TRBV6-4
D: NA
J: TRBJ1-5
size: NA

CDR3: CAWSVGTGSNEQFF
DNA: TGTGCCTGGAGTGTGGGGACAGGGTCCAATGAGCAGTTCTTC
V: TRBV30
D: TRBD1
J: TRBJ2-1
size: NA

CDR3: CASSIQGLTDTQYF
DNA: TGTGCCAGTAGTATACAGGGGCTCACAGATACGCAGTATTTT
V: TRBV19
D: NA
J: TRBJ2-3
size: NA

CDR3: CASSFNDGQSGNTIYF
DNA: TGCGCCAGCAGCTTTAACGATGGACAGTCTGGAAACACCATATATTTT
V: TRBV5-1
D: NA
J: TRBJ1-3
size: NA

CDR3: CASSIFEKSSYNEQFF
DNA: TGTGCCAGTAGTATTTTCGAGAAAAGCTCCTACAATGAGCAGTTCTTC
V: TRBV19
D: NA
J: TRBJ2-1
size: once

CDR3: CATSDATGGLDEQYF
DNA: TGTGCCACCAGTGATGCGACAGGGGGCCTCGACGAGCAGTACTTC
V: TRBV24-1
D: TRBD1
J: TRBJ2-7
size: NA

CDR3: CASSAGSAGETQYF
DNA: TGTGCCAGCAGTGCCGGGAGCGCTGGGGAGACCCAGTACTTC
V: TRBV7-8
D: NA
J: TRBJ2-5
size: many

CDR3: CASSYWPGSDYEQYF
DNA: TGTGCCAGCAGTTACTGGCCCGGGAGTGACTACGAGCAGTACTTC
V: TRBV6-6
D: NA
J: TRBJ2-7
size: NA

CDR3: CASSWTVNTEAFF
DNA: TGTGCCAGCAGTTGGACAGTGAACACTGAAGCTTTCTTT
V: TRBV12-3/TRBV12-4
D: NA
J: TRBJ1-1
size: many

CDR3: CSASSHLNTEAFF
DNA: TGCAGTGCTAGTAGTCACTTGAACACTGAAGCTTTCTTT
V: TRBV20-1
D: NA
J: TRBJ1-1
size: NA

CDR3: CASSERGDGYTF
DNA: TGTGCCAGCAGTGAAAGAGGAGATGGCTACACCTTC
V: TRBV6-1
D: NA
J: TRBJ1-2
size: NA

CDR3: CASSLEVAGLREQFF
DNA: TGTGCCAGCAGCTTGGAAGTCGCCGGACTCCGTGAGCAGTTCTTC
V: TRBV5-5
D: NA
J: TRBJ2-1
size: many

CDR3: CASSLRRSPLHF
DNA: TGTGCCAGCAGCTTAAGAAGGAGCCCCCTCCACTTT
V: TRBV7-2
D: NA
J: TRBJ1-6
size: NA

CDR3: CASSLLGTSGETQYF
DNA: TGTGCCAGCAGTTTACTGGGGACTAGCGGGGAGACCCAGTACTTC
V: TRBV27
D: TRBD2
J: TRBJ2-5
size: few

CDR3: CAWSTGTLSNQPQHF
DNA: TGTGCCTGGAGTACTGGCACTCTTAGCAATCAGCCCCAGCATTTT
V: TRBV30
D: NA
J: TRBJ1-5
size: NA

CDR3: CASSQEGTAKNIQYF
DNA: TGTGCCAGCAGCCAAGAAGGCACGGCCAAAAACATTCAGTACTTC
V: TRBV4-2
D: NA
J: TRBJ2-4
size: few

CDR3: CASSRFEETQYF
DNA: TGTGCCAGCAGCCGCTTCGAAGAGACCCAGTACTTC
V: TRBV7-9
D: NA
J: TRBJ2-5
size: few

CDR3: CASSLGLAASGANVLTF
DNA: TGTGCCAGCAGTTTGGGGTTGGCGGCCTCTGGGGCCAACGTCCTGACTTTC
V: TRBV12-3/TRBV12-4
D: NA
J: TRBJ2-6
size: NA

CDR3: CASSPHGTASGDTQYF
DNA: TGTGCCAGCAGCCCCCACGGGACGGCGAGCGGAGATACGCAGTATTTT
V: TRBV7-6
D: NA
J: TRBJ2-3
size: NA

CDR3: CASSYSFGQSGIEQYF
DNA: TGTGCCAGCAGTTACTCGTTTGGACAGTCAGGGATCGAGCAGTACTTC
V: TRBV6-2/TRBV6-3
D: NA
J: TRBJ2-7
size: NA

CDR3: CSAPGQGQTQYF
DNA: TGCAGTGCCCCGGGACAGGGACAGACCCAGTACTTC
V: TRBV20-1
D: TRBD1
J: TRBJ2-5
size: few

CDR3: CASSLTGVWTPSGNTIYF
DNA: TGTGCCAGCAGCCTTACAGGGGTCTGGACCCCCTCTGGAAACACCATATATTTT
V: TRBV5-6
D: TRBD1
J: TRBJ1-3
size: NA

CDR3: CASSQQGATGELFF
DNA: TGTGCCAGCTCACAACAGGGGGCTACCGGGGAGCTGTTTTTT
V: TRBV18
D: TRBD1
J: TRBJ2-2
size: few

CDR3: CASRGGSTDTQYF
DNA: TGTGCCAGCAGGGGGGGAAGCACAGATACGCAGTATTTT
V: TRBV2
D: NA
J: TRBJ2-3
size: NA

CDR3: CASSLGGRDGYTF
DNA: TGTGCCAGCAGCTTGGGAGGGAGAGATGGCTACACCTTC
V: TRBV5-6
D: NA
J: TRBJ1-2
size: NA

CDR3: CASSKRRTSGPETQYF
DNA: TGTGCCAGCAGTAAGCGGCGGACTAGCGGGCCAGAGACCCAGTACTTC
V: TRBV6-2/TRBV6-3
D: TRBD2
J: TRBJ2-5
size: NA

CDR3: CASSLGVEKLFF
DNA: TGTGCCAGCAGCTTAGGGGTGGAAAAACTGTTTTTT
V: TRBV7-2
D: NA
J: TRBJ1-4
size: few

CDR3: CASSQEDREDEQFF
DNA: TGTGCCAGCAGCCAAGAGGACAGGGAGGATGAGCAGTTCTTC
V: TRBV4-2
D: TRBD1
J: TRBJ2-1
size: few

CDR3: CASRQGAEAFF
DNA: TGCGCCAGCAGACAGGGCGCCGAAGCTTTCTTT
V: TRBV5-1
D: NA
J: TRBJ1-1
size: few

CDR3: CASSKTTGGSEAFF
DNA: TGTGCCAGCAGTAAAACGACAGGGGGGTCTGAAGCTTTCTTT
V: TRBV7-3
D: TRBD1
J: TRBJ1-1
size: few

CDR3: CSVARRINEKLFF
DNA: TGCAGCGTTGCTCGGCGTATTAATGAAAAACTGTTTTTT
V: TRBV29-1
D: NA
J: TRBJ1-4
size: NA

CDR3: CASRTGTGKGEQYF
DNA: TGTGCCAGCAGGACCGGGACAGGAAAGGGCGAGCAGTACTTC
V: TRBV6-1
D: TRBD1
J: TRBJ2-7
size: NA

CDR3: CASSFRGVNSPLHF
DNA: TGTGCCAGCAGCTTTCGGGGGGTTAATTCACCCCTCCACTTT
V: TRBV7-2
D: NA
J: TRBJ1-6
size: NA

CDR3: CASSGDSTGIRGYTF
DNA: TGTGCCAGCAGCGGCGATTCGACAGGGATCCGTGGCTACACCTTC
V: TRBV7-6
D: TRBD1
J: TRBJ1-2
size: NA

CDR3: CASSPPQGSSYNSPLHF
DNA: TGTGCCAGCAGTCCCCCACAGGGGAGCTCCTATAATTCACCCCTCCACTTT
V: TRBV6-6
D: TRBD1
J: TRBJ1-6
size: few

CDR3: CASSSHGRPSSYEQYF
DNA: TGTGCCAGCAGTTCCCATGGGAGGCCCTCCTCCTACGAGCAGTACTTC
V: TRBV12-3/TRBV12-4
D: NA
J: TRBJ2-7
size: few

CDR3: CASRETGPTYEQYF
DNA: TGTGCCAGCAGGGAGACAGGGCCCACCTACGAGCAGTACTTC
V: TRBV12-3/TRBV12-4
D: TRBD1
J: TRBJ2-7
size: few

CDR3: CSARHSGPGQGINQPQHF
DNA: TGCAGTGCTAGACACTCGGGGCCGGGACAGGGAATCAATCAGCCCCAGCATTTT
V: TRBV20-1
D: TRBD1
J: TRBJ1-5
size: few

CDR3: CASSLAASGYNEQFF
DNA: TGTGCCAGCAGCTTAGCGGCTAGCGGTTACAATGAGCAGTTCTTC
V: TRBV11-1
D: TRBD2
J: TRBJ2-1
size: many

CDR3: CASSSAGGVPYEQYF
DNA: TGTGCCAGCAGCTCCGCCGGCGGGGTACCCTACGAGCAGTACTTC
V: TRBV7-9
D: NA
J: TRBJ2-7
size: NA

CDR3: CSARDPGNPSYNEHFF
DNA: TGCAGTGCTAGAGATCCAGGGAACCCCTCCTACAATGAGCATTTCTTC
V: TRBV20-1
D: NA
J: TRBJ2-1
size: NA

CDR3: CASSFRKTGGAYEQYF
DNA: TGTGCCAGCAGTTTCCGCAAGACAGGAGGGGCCTACGAGCAGTACTTC
V: TRBV27
D: NA
J: TRBJ2-7
size: few

CDR3: CASSLGRVSEAFF
DNA: TGTGCCAGCAGTTTGGGGAGGGTGAGTGAAGCTTTCTTT
V: TRBV25-1
D: NA
J: TRBJ1-1
size: NA